Sequencing of this T cell receptor (beta chain) was carried out in a study of cytomegalovirus exposure and HLA in healthy donors. With regard to this clone: The target antigen is unknown.

Both 60 Vbeta primers and 13 Jbeta primers went into the PCR. Clones were sequenced by immunoSEQ multiplex PCR, and TCRdb holds only the in-frame ones, with some missing. The repertoire holds fewer than 65,000 clones, over 80% seen once, with 1.5% to 2% in the top ten. The study, taken as a whole, reports: Presence/absence results assume similar sequencing depth per donor, which may not hold.

This receptor was obtained from a man aged 25 to 40 in good health and CMV-seronegative. Sample: PBMCs.

The CDR3, as DNA: TGTGCCTGGAGTGCCCCTTCCTACGAGCAGTACTTC. Protein product: CAWSAPSYEQYF. The J gene is TRBJ2-7, the V gene TRBV30; no firm D call. The CDR3 runs 12 residues. Between the trimmed V and J ends, which lost 1 base and 1 base, there was a span of 5 bases. Germline-derived CDR1 and CDR2 are GTSNPN and SVGIG (reference sequence).